The 13 T cell receptor beta chains below all came from one sample that was sequenced in a study of CD8+ T cells in alopecia areata. Specified treatment: oral pan-JAK inhibitor, 5-10 mg twice daily. RNA, once extracted, was reverse transcribed into cDNA for use as the sequencing template. The table came from immunoSEQ multiplex PCR; TCRdb's copy has only in-frame clones and leaves some out. The table has about 210,000 clones, more than 60% seen once. The material was CD4+ T cells sorted from blood, obtained at roughly week 45, from a patient treated with tofacitinib. The source is a human donor with alopecia areata.

V usage is TRBV29-1 and J usage is TRBJ2-6; D call uncertain. Trimming removed 6 bases at V and 0 bases at J, with 9 bases between. CDR1 SQVTM and CDR2 ANQGSEA come from the germline V gene. CDR3 length equals 14 residues. CDR3 sequence: CSVGVTSGANVLTF. Here the CDR3 DNA reads TGCAGCGTGGGTGTTACCTCTGGGGCCAACGTCCTGACTTTC.

The rearrangement joins TRBV29-1 to TRBJ1-4; no definite D call. The CDR3 contains 13 residues. Germline V lookup: CDR1 SQVTM, CDR2 ANQGSEA. Trimming cost V 7 bases and J 1 base, with 10 bases left between them. The CDR3 region has the DNA TGCAGCGCCGTGGACGGAACTAATGAAAAACTGTTTTTT. Protein sequence: CSAVDGTNEKLFF.

The V call is TRBV30, the J call TRBJ1-1, with TRBD1 as a possible D gene (5 bases). Per germline, CDR1 GTSNPN and CDR2 SVGIG (reference sequence). V dropped 4 bases and J dropped 6 bases, with 9 bases sitting between them. CDR3 size: 11 residues. Written as DNA, the CDR3 is TGTGCCTGGAATTGGGGGGCTGAAGCTTTCTTT. Translation: CAWNWGAEAFF.

This clone was counted a few times. This chain connects TRBV5-1 to TRBJ1-2, with D tentatively TRBD1 (5 bases). Between the trimmed V and J ends, which lost 0 bases and 3 bases, there was a span of 12 bases. The length of the CDR3 is 15 residues. The germline gives CDR1 SGHRS, CDR2 YFSETQ. CDR3 DNA sequence: TGCGCCAGCAGCTTGGGTTCAGGGCGGGACTATGGCTACACCTTC. Its translation is CASSLGSGRDYGYTF.

The rearrangement joins TRBV2 to TRBJ2-5; no clear D. V lost 2 bases and J 5 bases, leaving 9 bases between the germline ends. The CDR3 has 13 residues. Per germline, CDR1 SNHLY and CDR2 FYNNEI. CDR3 nucleotides: TGTGCCAGCAGTGAATTAGCTGGGGAGACCCAGTACTTC. It is translated as CASSELAGETQYF. The full variable domain, with the rest looked up from reference TRBV2 and TRBJ2-5, is EPEVTQTPSHQVTQMGQEVILRCVPISNHLYFYWYRQILGQKVEFLVSFYNNEISEKSEIFDDQFSVERPDGSNFTLKIRSTKLEDSAMYFCASSELAGETQYFGPGTRLLVL.

The J gene is TRBJ2-3, the V gene TRBV29-1; D might be TRBD2 (5 bases). Germline CDR1 reads SQVTM; CDR2 reads ANQGSEA. This CDR3 contains 12 residues. V was pared by 8 bases and J by 4 bases, with 13 bases between. In DNA form, the CDR3 reads TGCAGCACTGGACCGCGGGCAGATACGCAGTATTTT. The encoded protein is CSTGPRADTQYF.

In this sample, this clone turned up a few times. The chain employs TRBV7-2 and TRBJ2-1, with 10 nucleotides matching TRBD2. CDR1 and CDR2 from the germline V gene are SGHTA and FQGNSA. The V segment lost 3 bases and the J segment 7 bases; nucleotides outside the gene matches: 3. The CDR3 length is 14 residues. The CDR3 loop is CASSFSGGLNEQFF. In DNA, the CDR3 is TGTGCCAGCAGCTTTAGCGGGGGGTTAAATGAGCAGTTCTTC.

V is TRBV6-6 and J is TRBJ2-1, with D possibly being TRBD2 (5 bases). Trimming removed 4 bases from V and 2 bases from J, with 15 bases in between. CDR3 size: 16 residues. Germline V gives CDR1 MNHNY, CDR2 SVGAGI (reference sequence). CDR3 bases: TGTGCCAGCAGTTCCCGACGGATCGGGACCTACAATGAGCAGTTCTTC. This sequence encodes CASSSRRIGTYNEQFF.

This chain's CDR3 is CASSAGGGGQPQHF. The DNA for the CDR3 is TGTGCCAGCAGTGCAGGGGGCGGGGGTCAGCCCCAGCATTTT. The chain couples TRBV25-1 to TRBJ1-5; 8 nucleotides line up with TRBD1. The germline CDR1 and CDR2 sequences are MGHDK and SYGVNS. CDR3 length: 14 residues. V was pared by 4 bases and J by 6 bases, with 5 bases of the junction left unmatched.

This chain connects TRBV23-1 to TRBJ2-4, with TRBD1 matching 7 bases. TRBV23-1 is designated an ORF whose function remains uncertain. The J segment lost 9 bases and the V segment lost 7 bases, leaving 12 bases of the junction unmatched. The CDR3 spans 14 residues. The CDR3 DNA reads TGCGCCAGCATCCCACGGGGCAGGGGGAGCATTCAGTACTTC. Encoded protein: CASIPRGRGSIQYF.

This clone showed up many times. The chain carries TRBV5-1 and TRBJ2-2; 10 bases match TRBD1. V lost 6 bases and J lost 4; bases outside the gene matches: 9. This CDR3 spans 16 amino acids. Germline loops: CDR1 SGHRS, CDR2 YFSETQ. The CDR3 loop is CASKLTGGPSTGELFF. The CDR3 DNA follows: TGCGCCAGCAAGCTGACAGGGGGCCCGAGCACCGGGGAGCTGTTTTTT.

This rearrangement joins TRBV6-6 to TRBJ1-2; 8 bases line up with TRBD1. Trimming at V came to 6 bases and at J to 3 bases, leaving 9 bases not matched to a gene. Germline-derived CDR1 and CDR2 are MNHNY and SVGAGI (reference sequence). This CDR3 has 15 amino acids. The CDR3 reads CASSSHDRGDYGYTF. The DNA of the CDR3 is TGTGCCAGCAGCTCCCACGACAGGGGAGACTATGGCTACACCTTC.

V usage is TRBV2 and J usage is TRBJ2-3; 9 bases are a match to TRBD1. The CDR3 loop spans 14 amino acids. Germline CDR1 reads SNHLY; CDR2 reads FYNNEI. V lost 4 bases and J lost 4; bases outside the gene matches: 3. The CDR3 region is CASSGDRVSDTQYF. DNA of the CDR3: TGTGCCAGCAGTGGGGACAGGGTTTCAGATACGCAGTATTTT.